A selection of T cell receptor beta chains follows, all from one sample in a study of regulatory T cells in long-lasting Graves disease. In TCRdb, the multiplex PCR reads were re-called with MiXCR into one record per CDR3 protein. The sample gives fewer than 550,000 distinct CDR3 sequences, roughly 15% of which show up once; 20% to 25% is in the top ten. The data also belong to a second study, concerning T cells in Graves' hyperthyroidism and ophthalmopathy.

The sequencing used peripheral blood mononuclear cells (PBMCs), collected at new diagnosis, from a patient treated with antithyroid drugs. All receptors come from a woman younger than 30 with Graves disease. The CDR3 runs from the conserved cysteine through the conserved F or W. A D gene is named only where the DNA matches it firmly. Size is omitted from some rows. Given values are once, few, many or a class for expanded clones.

j_gene: TRBJ2-2; abundance: many; d_gene: TRBD1; v_gene: TRBV6-1; CDR3aa: CASSPGQGRTGELFF; CDR3nt: TGTGCCAGCAGTCCGGGACAGGGGAGGACCGGGGAGCTGTTTTTT
j_gene: TRBJ1-5; abundance: many; d_gene: NA; v_gene: TRBV28; CDR3aa: CASSLSQPQHF; CDR3nt: TGTGCCAGCAGTTTAAGTCAGCCCCAGCATTTT
j_gene: TRBJ2-1; abundance: NA; d_gene: NA; v_gene: TRBV9; CDR3aa: CASSEGTSSQFF; CDR3nt: TGTGCCAGCAGCGAGGGGACTTCCTCTCAGTTCTTC
j_gene: TRBJ2-1; abundance: many; d_gene: NA; v_gene: TRBV28; CDR3aa: CASSYGLGGNEQFF; CDR3nt: TGTGCCAGCAGTTATGGGTTAGGGGGCAATGAGCAGTTCTTC
j_gene: TRBJ2-7; abundance: few; d_gene: TRBD2; v_gene: TRBV9; CDR3aa: CASSVSGAGAPYEQYF; CDR3nt: TGTGCCAGCAGCGTCTCTGGAGCGGGAGCCCCCTACGAGCAGTACTTC
j_gene: TRBJ1-1; abundance: NA; d_gene: TRBD1; v_gene: TRBV6-5; CDR3aa: CASSYAGTVNTEAFF; CDR3nt: TGTGCCAGCAGTTACGCCGGGACAGTAAACACTGAAGCTTTCTTT
j_gene: TRBJ2-7; abundance: few; d_gene: TRBD1; v_gene: TRBV24-1; CDR3aa: CATGTGAIYEQYF; CDR3nt: TGTGCCACGGGGACAGGGGCTATTTACGAGCAGTACTTC
j_gene: TRBJ2-7; abundance: NA; d_gene: TRBD1; v_gene: TRBV28; CDR3aa: CASRSRDRATYEQYF; CDR3nt: TGTGCCAGCAGGTCCCGGGACAGGGCAACCTACGAGCAGTACTTC
j_gene: TRBJ1-2; abundance: many; d_gene: TRBD1; v_gene: TRBV3-1; CDR3aa: CASSQLTGGKFNYGYTF; CDR3nt: TGTGCCAGCAGCCAACTCACAGGGGGCAAATTTAACTATGGCTACACCTTC
j_gene: TRBJ1-2; abundance: NA; d_gene: NA; v_gene: TRBV7-9; CDR3aa: CASSLFQVGLDYGYTF; CDR3nt: TGTGCCAGCAGCTTATTTCAAGTAGGGCTGGACTATGGCTACACCTTC
j_gene: TRBJ1-2; abundance: many; d_gene: TRBD1; v_gene: TRBV3-1; CDR3aa: CASSQAGQGAVYGYTF; CDR3nt: TGTGCCAGCAGCCAAGCCGGACAGGGGGCAGTCTATGGCTACACCTTC
j_gene: TRBJ1-5; abundance: NA; d_gene: NA; v_gene: TRBV19; CDR3aa: CASSIRGFNQPQHF; CDR3nt: TGTGCCAGTAGTATCCGAGGGTTCAATCAGCCCCAGCATTTT
j_gene: TRBJ2-5; abundance: many; d_gene: NA; v_gene: TRBV3-1; CDR3aa: CASSQEPETQYF; CDR3nt: TGTGCCAGCAGCCAAGAACCGGAGACCCAGTACTTC
j_gene: TRBJ2-5; abundance: many; d_gene: TRBD1; v_gene: TRBV28; CDR3aa: CASSGGRTGVYETQYF; CDR3nt: TGTGCCAGCAGTGGGGGGAGGACAGGGGTCTACGAGACCCAGTACTTC
j_gene: TRBJ2-5; abundance: few; d_gene: TRBD1; v_gene: TRBV2; CDR3aa: CASSEPRDRLFEETQYF; CDR3nt: TGTGCCAGCAGTGAACCCCGGGACAGGCTCTTCGAAGAGACCCAGTACTTC
j_gene: TRBJ2-1; abundance: NA; d_gene: TRBD2; v_gene: TRBV20-1; CDR3aa: CSATEGLAGPNEQFF; CDR3nt: TGCAGTGCTACGGAAGGACTAGCGGGGCCCAATGAGCAGTTCTTC
j_gene: TRBJ2-7; abundance: NA; d_gene: TRBD1; v_gene: TRBV5-6; CDR3aa: CASSSTGRYEQYF; CDR3nt: TGTGCCAGCAGCTCGACAGGGCGTTACGAGCAGTACTTC
j_gene: TRBJ2-7; abundance: many; d_gene: NA; v_gene: TRBV6-5; CDR3aa: CASSYPDQYEQYF; CDR3nt: TGTGCCAGCAGTTACCCTGACCAATACGAGCAGTACTTC
j_gene: TRBJ1-2; abundance: many; d_gene: NA; v_gene: TRBV12-3/TRBV12-4; CDR3aa: CASSVIRGLGYTF; CDR3nt: TGTGCCAGCAGTGTCATAAGGGGTCTGGGCTACACCTTC
j_gene: TRBJ1-1; abundance: many; d_gene: TRBD1; v_gene: TRBV6-1; CDR3aa: CASRMGTGPGGTEAFF; CDR3nt: TGTGCCAGCAGGATGGGGACAGGCCCTGGCGGCACTGAAGCTTTCTTT
j_gene: TRBJ2-1; abundance: NA; d_gene: NA; v_gene: TRBV24-1; CDR3aa: CATSDLARQSNEQFF; CDR3nt: TGTGCCACCAGTGATTTGGCACGGCAGTCGAATGAGCAGTTCTTC
j_gene: TRBJ2-1; abundance: once; d_gene: NA; v_gene: TRBV19; CDR3aa: CASSIDPQGNEQFF; CDR3nt: TGTGCCAGTAGTATAGACCCCCAGGGCAATGAGCAGTTCTTC
j_gene: TRBJ2-1; abundance: NA; d_gene: NA; v_gene: TRBV10-3; CDR3aa: CASGAVNNEQFF; CDR3nt: TGTGCCTCCGGCGCAGTAAACAATGAGCAGTTCTTC
j_gene: TRBJ2-7; abundance: NA; d_gene: TRBD1; v_gene: TRBV7-2; CDR3aa: CASSPYRDRRYEQYF; CDR3nt: TGTGCCAGCAGCCCGTACCGGGACAGGAGATACGAGCAGTACTTC
j_gene: TRBJ2-1; abundance: many; d_gene: TRBD2; v_gene: TRBV20-1; CDR3aa: CSAFPGTSGRLEQFF; CDR3nt: TGCAGTGCTTTCCCCGGGACTAGCGGGAGACTTGAGCAGTTCTTC
j_gene: TRBJ2-3; abundance: many; d_gene: NA; v_gene: TRBV11-2; CDR3aa: CASSPLFTDTQYF; CDR3nt: TGTGCCAGCAGCCCCCTTTTCACAGATACGCAGTATTTT
j_gene: TRBJ1-3; abundance: NA; d_gene: NA; v_gene: TRBV12-3/TRBV12-4; CDR3aa: CASSHSGIFGNTIYF; CDR3nt: TGTGCCAGCAGCCATTCAGGCATTTTTGGAAACACCATATATTTT
j_gene: TRBJ1-2; abundance: NA; d_gene: TRBD1; v_gene: TRBV7-2; CDR3aa: CASSLDGTVYGYTF; CDR3nt: TGTGCCAGCAGCTTAGACGGGACAGTCTATGGCTACACCTTC
j_gene: TRBJ1-2; abundance: many; d_gene: NA; v_gene: TRBV2; CDR3aa: CASSEPLKGYTF; CDR3nt: TGTGCCAGCAGTGAGCCTTTGAAAGGCTACACCTTC
j_gene: TRBJ1-2; abundance: many; d_gene: NA; v_gene: TRBV20-1; CDR3aa: CSARGGSYGYTF; CDR3nt: TGCAGTGCTAGAGGGGGGAGCTATGGCTACACCTTC
j_gene: TRBJ1-1; abundance: many; d_gene: NA; v_gene: TRBV7-2; CDR3aa: CASSPETVLNTEAFF; CDR3nt: TGTGCCAGCAGCCCGGAGACAGTCTTGAACACTGAAGCTTTCTTT
j_gene: TRBJ2-5; abundance: NA; d_gene: TRBD1; v_gene: TRBV6-2/TRBV6-3; CDR3aa: CASSYDRAQTQYF; CDR3nt: TGTGCCAGCAGTTACGACAGGGCACAGACCCAGTACTTC
j_gene: TRBJ1-5; abundance: NA; d_gene: TRBD1; v_gene: TRBV6-5; CDR3aa: CASSYPTQGANGQPQHF; CDR3nt: TGTGCCAGCAGTTACCCAACCCAGGGGGCAAACGGTCAGCCCCAGCATTTT
j_gene: TRBJ2-3; abundance: many; d_gene: TRBD2; v_gene: TRBV7-3; CDR3aa: CASSLGAAGGGTDTQYF; CDR3nt: TGTGCCAGCAGCTTAGGCGCTGCGGGAGGAGGAACAGATACGCAGTATTTT
j_gene: TRBJ2-5; abundance: few; d_gene: NA; v_gene: TRBV9; CDR3aa: CASSGGGRALKETQYF; CDR3nt: TGTGCCAGCAGTGGAGGGGGGAGGGCCCTAAAAGAGACCCAGTACTTC
j_gene: TRBJ1-1; abundance: many; d_gene: NA; v_gene: TRBV6-2/TRBV6-3; CDR3aa: CASSYFPRTVLTEAFF; CDR3nt: TGTGCCAGCAGTTACTTCCCTCGGACCGTTCTCACTGAAGCTTTCTTT
j_gene: TRBJ2-1; abundance: many; d_gene: NA; v_gene: TRBV29-1; CDR3aa: CSVVKGQYNEQFF; CDR3nt: TGCAGCGTGGTTAAGGGCCAGTACAATGAGCAGTTCTTC
j_gene: TRBJ1-4; abundance: NA; d_gene: NA; v_gene: TRBV20-1; CDR3aa: CSLGGHNEKLFF; CDR3nt: TGCAGCTTAGGGGGACATAATGAGAAACTGTTTTTT
j_gene: TRBJ2-5; abundance: many; d_gene: TRBD2; v_gene: TRBV20-1; CDR3aa: CSARGTSSLQETQYF; CDR3nt: TGCAGTGCCAGGGGGACTAGCAGTTTACAAGAGACCCAGTACTTC
j_gene: TRBJ2-1; abundance: many; d_gene: TRBD2; v_gene: TRBV20-1; CDR3aa: CSARLSSGRASYNEQFF; CDR3nt: TGCAGTGCTAGATTGAGTAGCGGGAGGGCTTCCTACAATGAGCAGTTCTTC
j_gene: TRBJ2-1; abundance: NA; d_gene: NA; v_gene: TRBV6-1; CDR3aa: CASRPRYNEQFF; CDR3nt: TGTGCCAGCAGACCCCGATACAATGAGCAGTTCTTC
j_gene: TRBJ2-3; abundance: many; d_gene: NA; v_gene: TRBV7-9; CDR3aa: CASSPSTGMADTQYF; CDR3nt: TGTGCCAGCAGCCCGAGTACCGGGATGGCAGATACGCAGTATTTT
j_gene: TRBJ2-1; abundance: many; d_gene: NA; v_gene: TRBV28; CDR3aa: CASSRGGQFF; CDR3nt: TGTGCCAGCAGCAGGGGTGGGCAGTTCTTC
j_gene: TRBJ2-5; abundance: many; d_gene: TRBD2; v_gene: TRBV3-1; CDR3aa: CASSQPGLVGETQYF; CDR3nt: TGTGCCAGCAGCCAGCCGGGACTAGTAGGGGAGACCCAGTACTTC
j_gene: TRBJ1-1; abundance: NA; d_gene: NA; v_gene: TRBV10-3; CDR3aa: CAIKRNTEAFF; CDR3nt: TGTGCCATCAAGCGGAACACTGAAGCTTTCTTT
j_gene: TRBJ2-1; abundance: NA; d_gene: TRBD2; v_gene: TRBV20-1; CDR3aa: CSAQPTSGKGWLVNEQFF; CDR3nt: TGCAGTGCTCAACCGACTAGCGGGAAAGGTTGGCTAGTAAATGAGCAGTTCTTC
j_gene: TRBJ2-1; abundance: many; d_gene: NA; v_gene: TRBV7-8; CDR3aa: CASSLADWGKRNEQFF; CDR3nt: TGTGCCAGCAGCTTAGCCGATTGGGGTAAGCGCAATGAGCAGTTCTTC
j_gene: TRBJ2-1; abundance: many; d_gene: NA; v_gene: TRBV20-1; CDR3aa: CSASTSYYNEQFF; CDR3nt: TGCAGTGCTAGTACTAGTTATTACAATGAGCAGTTCTTC
j_gene: TRBJ1-6; abundance: NA; d_gene: TRBD1; v_gene: TRBV12-3/TRBV12-4; CDR3aa: CASSGQGVTNSPLHF; CDR3nt: TGTGCCAGCAGCGGACAGGGGGTTACGAATTCACCCCTCCACTTT
j_gene: TRBJ2-3; abundance: many; d_gene: TRBD2; v_gene: TRBV6-2/TRBV6-3; CDR3aa: CASSYSGREAPPDTQYF; CDR3nt: TGTGCCAGCAGTTACTCGGGCCGGGAGGCCCCACCAGATACGCAGTATTTT